The 3 T cell receptor beta chains presented below share a single source sample, sequenced in a study of T-cell reconstitution after alpha-beta-depleted transplantation in children. It was with unique molecular identifiers that the TCRbeta library was prepared. TCRdb independently ran MiXCR on the PCR reads; one entry per CDR3 protein. Seen here are a few hundred thousand distinct CDR3 sequences, roughly 27% observed once, and the top ten hold about a third. The input for sequencing was PBMCs, taken before TCRalphabeta/CD19-depleted stem cell transplant. Receptor source: a boy less than two years old with Wiskott-Aldrich syndrome, due to receive a stem cell transplant.

In the case of this clonotype: No conserved phenylalanine or tryptophan ends this CDR3, so it is likely a read error. This sequence joins TRBV5-1 and TRBJ1-1; the D gene is possibly TRBD1 (6 bases). V lost 2 bases and J 1 base, leaving 12 bases between the germline ends. Germline-derived CDR1 and CDR2 are SGHRS and YFSETQ. The CDR3 spans 15 residues. The CDR3 loop is CASSFAGAPNTEAFL. The CDR3 DNA sequence: TGCGCCAGCAGCTTCGCAGGGGCTCCGAACACTGAAGCTTTCTTG.

The rearrangement joins TRBV12-3 or TRBV12-4 to TRBJ2-1; the match to TRBD1 covers 8 bases. Losses at the gene ends were 6 bases for V and 9 bases for J; bases not matched to a gene: 16. The CDR3 is made up of 16 amino acids. The CDR3 bases are TGTGCCAGCAGCTACCGACAGGGGCCTATGGGGGGTGAGCAGTTCTTC. Amino acids: CASSYRQGPMGGEQFF.

This clonotype was seen a handful of times. This sequence joins TRBV12-3 or TRBV12-4 and TRBJ1-5; 7 positions agree with TRBD1. This CDR3 region has 15 residues. V lost 5 bases, J lost 1 base, and 5 bases stayed unmatched. CDR3 DNA: TGTGCCAGCAGTGAGACAGGGAAGAGCAATCAGCCCCAGCATTTT. Its protein product is CASSETGKSNQPQHF.